This T cell receptor (beta chain) was retrieved from a study of blood T cell repertoires in COVID-19. Profiling relied on immunoSEQ multiplex PCR, and the TCRdb table lists in-frame clones only, not all of them. The data show over 25,000 clones, with over 75% seen just once and less than 15% held by the top ten. Germline values: CDR1 LGHDT, CDR2 YNNKEL (reference sequence). The CDR3 runs to 14 residues. With 0 bases removed from V and 2 bases from J, the gap between germline ends came to 7 bases. This receptor was taken from a human donor in a cohort sampled during active COVID-19. The donor label of this sample is uncertain. The V gene is TRBV3-1 (or the pseudogene TRBV3-2), the J gene TRBJ1-1; the D is unclear. Input material: peripheral blood. CDR3 protein: CASSQENFNTEAFF. The DNA for the CDR3 is TGTGCCAGCAGCCAAGAAAACTTTAACACTGAAGCTTTCTTT.